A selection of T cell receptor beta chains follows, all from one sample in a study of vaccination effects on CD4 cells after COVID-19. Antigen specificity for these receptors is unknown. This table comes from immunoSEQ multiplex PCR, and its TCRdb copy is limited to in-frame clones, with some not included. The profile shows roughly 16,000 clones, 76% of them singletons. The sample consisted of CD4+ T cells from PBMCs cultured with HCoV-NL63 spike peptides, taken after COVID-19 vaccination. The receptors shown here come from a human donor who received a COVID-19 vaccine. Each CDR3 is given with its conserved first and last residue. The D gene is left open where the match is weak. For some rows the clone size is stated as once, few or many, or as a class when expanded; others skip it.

CDR3 DNA: TGTGCCTGGAGTGCTGCCGGGGGTGGGAGCAATCAGCCCCAGCATTTT
CDR3 protein: CAWSAAGGGSNQPQHF
V gene: TRBV30
J gene: TRBJ1-5
D gene: -
clone size: -

CDR3 DNA: TGTGCCAGCAGTTACGGGAGGGCTGGGGCCAACGTCCTGACTTTC
CDR3 protein: CASSYGRAGANVLTF
V gene: TRBV6-5
J gene: TRBJ2-6
D gene: TRBD2
clone size: -

CDR3 DNA: TGTGCCAGTAGGAAAAGTGGGTCCGGGGGGCGGGGATGGTGGAATGAGCAGTTCTTC
CDR3 protein: CASRKSGSGGRGWWNEQFF
V gene: TRBV19
J gene: TRBJ2-1
D gene: -
clone size: -

CDR3 DNA: TGTGCCAGCAGCCCACAGGGGATGTCCTACGAGCAGTACTTC
CDR3 protein: CASSPQGMSYEQYF
V gene: TRBV6-5
J gene: TRBJ2-7
D gene: TRBD1
clone size: -

CDR3 DNA: TGTGCCTGGAGTAGGGTAGCCAAAAACATTCAGTACTTC
CDR3 protein: CAWSRVAKNIQYF
V gene: TRBV30
J gene: TRBJ2-4
D gene: -
clone size: -

CDR3 DNA: TGTGCCAGCGGGGAACAGGGGGACACCGGGGAGCTGTTTTTT
CDR3 protein: CASGEQGDTGELFF
V gene: TRBV18
J gene: TRBJ2-2
D gene: TRBD1
clone size: -

CDR3 DNA: TGTGCCAGCAGTTTAGGGACAGAAGCTAACTATGGCTACACCTTC
CDR3 protein: CASSLGTEANYGYTF
V gene: TRBV28
J gene: TRBJ1-2
D gene: TRBD1
clone size: -

CDR3 DNA: TGTGCCAGCAGCCAGACTAGGAACACTGAAGCTTTCTTT
CDR3 protein: CASSQTRNTEAFF
V gene: TRBV3-1/TRBV3-2
J gene: TRBJ1-1
D gene: -
clone size: -

CDR3 DNA: TGTGCCAGCCGTGAGCAGAACACTGAAGCTTTCTTT
CDR3 protein: CASREQNTEAFF
V gene: TRBV2
J gene: TRBJ1-1
D gene: -
clone size: few

CDR3 DNA: TGTGCCTGGAGAACGGGACGGTTGAGACTGAACACTGAAGCTTTCTTT
CDR3 protein: CAWRTGRLRLNTEAFF
V gene: TRBV30
J gene: TRBJ1-1
D gene: -
clone size: -

CDR3 DNA: TGTGCCAGCACCCTACAGATCAATCAGCCCCAGCATTTT
CDR3 protein: CASTLQINQPQHF
V gene: TRBV28
J gene: TRBJ1-5
D gene: -
clone size: -

CDR3 DNA: TGTGCCAGCAGTGAAGACAGGGCTAATGAAAAACTGTTTTTT
CDR3 protein: CASSEDRANEKLFF
V gene: TRBV2
J gene: TRBJ1-4
D gene: -
clone size: -

CDR3 DNA: TGTGCCAGCAGCGTCGACAGCCAGCCCCAGCATTTT
CDR3 protein: CASSVDSQPQHF
V gene: TRBV7-9
J gene: TRBJ1-5
D gene: -
clone size: -

CDR3 DNA: TGTGCCAGTCGATCCAGGTTGACGGCTTACGAGCAGTACTTC
CDR3 protein: CASRSRLTAYEQYF
V gene: TRBV28
J gene: TRBJ2-7
D gene: -
clone size: -

CDR3 DNA: TGTGCCAGCTCTCTTTCCGACACCCGGTTACGGTTCTTC
CDR3 protein: CASSLSDTRLRFF
V gene: TRBV18
J gene: TRBJ2-1
D gene: -
clone size: -